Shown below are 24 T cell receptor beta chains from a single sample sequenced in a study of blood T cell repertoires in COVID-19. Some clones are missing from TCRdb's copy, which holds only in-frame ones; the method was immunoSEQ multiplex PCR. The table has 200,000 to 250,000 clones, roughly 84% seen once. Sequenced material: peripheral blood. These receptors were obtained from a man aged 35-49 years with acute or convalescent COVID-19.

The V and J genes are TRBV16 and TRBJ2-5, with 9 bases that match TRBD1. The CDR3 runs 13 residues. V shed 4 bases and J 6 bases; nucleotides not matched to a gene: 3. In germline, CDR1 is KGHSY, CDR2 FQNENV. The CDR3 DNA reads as TGTGCCAGCAGCCGTGGACAGGGGAAGACCCAGTACTTC. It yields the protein CASSRGQGKTQYF.

The CDR3: CASGRTGPYEQYF. CDR3 DNA sequence: TGTGCCAGCGGCAGGACTGGTCCCTACGAGCAGTACTTC. J is TRBJ2-7 and V is TRBV2; tentatively, D is TRBD2 (5 bases). Germline V gene sequence: CDR1 SNHLY, CDR2 FYNNEI. Trimming took 8 bases from V and 2 from J, leaving 13 bases between them. The CDR3 is made up of 13 amino acids.

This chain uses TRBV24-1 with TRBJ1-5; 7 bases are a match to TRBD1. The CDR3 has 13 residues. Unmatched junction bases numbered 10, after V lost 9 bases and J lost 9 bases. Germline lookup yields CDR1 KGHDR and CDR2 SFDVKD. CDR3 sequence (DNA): TGTGCCACCCGGGGGACAGCCGATGGGCCCCAGCATTTT. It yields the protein CATRGTADGPQHF.

CDR3 sequence reads: CASSVGTSGGAQTDTQYF. The CDR3 DNA reads as TGTGCCAGCAGCGTCGGGACTAGCGGGGGGGCCCAAACAGATACGCAGTATTTT. This chain connects TRBV7-6 to TRBJ2-3; 16 nucleotides match TRBD2. Per the germline V gene, CDR1 is SGHVS and CDR2 is FNYEAQ. This CDR3 is 18 amino acids long. J lost 3 bases, V lost 5 bases, and 8 bases had no gene match.

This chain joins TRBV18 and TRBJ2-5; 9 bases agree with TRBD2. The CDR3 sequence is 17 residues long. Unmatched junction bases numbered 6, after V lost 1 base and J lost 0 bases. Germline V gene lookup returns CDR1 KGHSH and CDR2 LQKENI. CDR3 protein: CASSPLEVAGDQETQYF. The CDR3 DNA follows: TGTGCCAGCTCACCACTGGAGGTAGCGGGGGACCAAGAGACCCAGTACTTC.

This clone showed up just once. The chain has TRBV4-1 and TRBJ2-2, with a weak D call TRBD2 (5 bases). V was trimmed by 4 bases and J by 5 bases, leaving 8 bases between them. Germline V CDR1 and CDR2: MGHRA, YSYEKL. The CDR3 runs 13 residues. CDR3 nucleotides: TGCGCCAGCAGCCCCCCGGGGACCGGGGAGCTGTTTTTT. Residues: CASSPPGTGELFF.

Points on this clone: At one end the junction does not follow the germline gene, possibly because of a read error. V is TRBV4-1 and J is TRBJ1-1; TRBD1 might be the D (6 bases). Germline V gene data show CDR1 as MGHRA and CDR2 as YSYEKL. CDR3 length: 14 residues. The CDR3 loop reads CTSSQLTGGTEAFF. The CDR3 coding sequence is TGCACCAGCAGCCAACTGACAGGCGGCACTGAAGCTTTCTTT.

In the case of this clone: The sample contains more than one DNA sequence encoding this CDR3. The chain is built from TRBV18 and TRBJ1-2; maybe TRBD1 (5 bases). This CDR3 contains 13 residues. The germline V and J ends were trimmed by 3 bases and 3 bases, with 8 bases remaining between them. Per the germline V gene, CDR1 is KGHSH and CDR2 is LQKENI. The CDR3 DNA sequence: TGTGCCAGCTCACCCCCGACAGACTATGGCTACACCTTC. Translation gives CASSPPTDYGYTF.

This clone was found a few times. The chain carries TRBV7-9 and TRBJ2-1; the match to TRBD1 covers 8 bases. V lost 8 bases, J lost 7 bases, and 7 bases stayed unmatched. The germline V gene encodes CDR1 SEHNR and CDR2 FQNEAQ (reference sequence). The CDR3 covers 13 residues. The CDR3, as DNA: TGTGCCAGCTCGGGACAGGCTAATAATGAGCAGTTCTTC. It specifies CASSGQANNEQFF.

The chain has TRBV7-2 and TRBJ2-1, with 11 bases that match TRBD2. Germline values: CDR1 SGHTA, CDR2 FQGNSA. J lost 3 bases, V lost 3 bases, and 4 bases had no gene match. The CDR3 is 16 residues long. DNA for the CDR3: TGTGCCAGCAGCTTCTTAGCGGGGGGGCACTACAATGAGCAGTTCTTC. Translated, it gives CASSFLAGGHYNEQFF.

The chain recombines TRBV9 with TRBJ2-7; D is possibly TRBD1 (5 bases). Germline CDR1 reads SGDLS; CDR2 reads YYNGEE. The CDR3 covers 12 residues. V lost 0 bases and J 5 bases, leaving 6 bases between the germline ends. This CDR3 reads CASSVADNEQYF. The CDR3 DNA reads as TGTGCCAGCAGCGTAGCGGACAACGAGCAGTACTTC. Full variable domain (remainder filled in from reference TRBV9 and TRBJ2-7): DSGVTQTPKHLITATGQRVTLRCSPRSGDLSVYWYQQSLDQGLQFLIQYYNGEERAKGNILERFSAQQFPDLHSELNLSSLELGDSALYFCASSVADNEQYFGPGTRLTVT.

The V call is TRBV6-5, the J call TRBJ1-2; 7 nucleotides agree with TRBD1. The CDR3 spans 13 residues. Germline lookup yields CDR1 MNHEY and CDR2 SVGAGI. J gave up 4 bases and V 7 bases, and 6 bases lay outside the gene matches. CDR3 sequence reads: CASTGTAPYGYTF. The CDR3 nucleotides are TGTGCCAGCACCGGGACAGCCCCCTATGGCTACACCTTC.

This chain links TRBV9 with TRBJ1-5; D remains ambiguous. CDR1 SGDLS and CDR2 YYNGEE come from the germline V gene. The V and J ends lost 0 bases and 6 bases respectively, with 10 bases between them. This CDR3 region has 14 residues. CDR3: CASSVGRAGQPQHF. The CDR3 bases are TGTGCCAGCAGCGTAGGGAGGGCGGGTCAGCCCCAGCATTTT. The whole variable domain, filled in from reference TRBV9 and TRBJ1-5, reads DSGVTQTPKHLITATGQRVTLRCSPRSGDLSVYWYQQSLDQGLQFLIQYYNGEERAKGNILERFSAQQFPDLHSELNLSSLELGDSALYFCASSVGRAGQPQHFGDGTRLSIL.

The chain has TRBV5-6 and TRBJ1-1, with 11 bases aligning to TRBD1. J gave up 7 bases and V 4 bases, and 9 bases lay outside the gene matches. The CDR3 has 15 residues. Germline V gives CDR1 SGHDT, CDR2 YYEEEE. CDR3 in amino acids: CASSPGGQGVREAFF. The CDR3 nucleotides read TGTGCCAGCAGCCCAGGGGGACAGGGGGTCCGTGAAGCTTTCTTT.

The CDR3 DNA is TGTGCCAGCAGCTTTCATGGGGGGACAGGGCGAGGCTACACCTTC. Amino acid sequence: CASSFHGGTGRGYTF. The chain uses TRBV7-9 and TRBJ1-2; 9 nucleotides line up with TRBD1. Trimming at V came to 3 bases and at J to 8 bases, leaving 10 bases not matched to a gene. CDR3 length: 15 residues. The germline V gene has CDR1 SEHNR and CDR2 FQNEAQ (reference sequence).

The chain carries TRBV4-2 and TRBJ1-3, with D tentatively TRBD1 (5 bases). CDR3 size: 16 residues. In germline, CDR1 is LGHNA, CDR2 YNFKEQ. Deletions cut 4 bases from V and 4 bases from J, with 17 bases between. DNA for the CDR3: TGTGCCAGCAGCCTATCGCCTGGGGCAGGAGGAAACACCATATATTTT. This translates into CASSLSPGAGGNTIYF.

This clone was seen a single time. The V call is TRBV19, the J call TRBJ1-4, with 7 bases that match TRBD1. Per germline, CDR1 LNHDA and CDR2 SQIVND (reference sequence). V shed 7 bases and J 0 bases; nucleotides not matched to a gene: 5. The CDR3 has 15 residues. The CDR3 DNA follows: TGTGCCAGTATTGACAGGGCCGCAACTAATGAAAAACTGTTTTTT. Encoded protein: CASIDRAATNEKLFF.

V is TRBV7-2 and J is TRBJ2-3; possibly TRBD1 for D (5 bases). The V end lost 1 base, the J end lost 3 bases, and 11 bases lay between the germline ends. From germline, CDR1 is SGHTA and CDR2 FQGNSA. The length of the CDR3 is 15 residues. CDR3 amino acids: CASSLVGVGTDTQYF. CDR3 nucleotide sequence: TGTGCCAGCAGCTTAGTAGGGGTTGGAACAGATACGCAGTATTTT.

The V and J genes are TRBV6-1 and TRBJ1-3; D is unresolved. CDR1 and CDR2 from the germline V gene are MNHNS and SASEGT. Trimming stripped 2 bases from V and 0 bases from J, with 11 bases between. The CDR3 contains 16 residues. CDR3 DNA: TGTGCCAGCAGTGAAAATGAGGTTGACTCTGGAAACACCATATATTTT. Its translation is CASSENEVDSGNTIYF.

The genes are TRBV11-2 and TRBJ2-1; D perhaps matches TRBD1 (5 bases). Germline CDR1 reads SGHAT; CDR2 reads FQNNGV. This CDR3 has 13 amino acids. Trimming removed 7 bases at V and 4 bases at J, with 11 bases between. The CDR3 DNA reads TGTGCCAGCACCATTGGGGCGTACAATGAGCAGTTCTTC. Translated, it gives CASTIGAYNEQFF.

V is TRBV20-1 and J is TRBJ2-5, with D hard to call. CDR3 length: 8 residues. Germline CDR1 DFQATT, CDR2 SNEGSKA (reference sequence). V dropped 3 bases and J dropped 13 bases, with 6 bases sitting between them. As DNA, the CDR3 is TGCAGTGCTAGCACTCGGTACTTC. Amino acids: CSASTRYF.

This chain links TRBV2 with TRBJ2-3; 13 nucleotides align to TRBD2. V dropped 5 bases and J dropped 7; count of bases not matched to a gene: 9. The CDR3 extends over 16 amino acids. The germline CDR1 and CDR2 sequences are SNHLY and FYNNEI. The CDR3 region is CASSTGTSGASHTQYF. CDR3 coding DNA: TGTGCCAGCAGTACCGGGACTAGCGGGGCCAGCCATACGCAGTATTTT.

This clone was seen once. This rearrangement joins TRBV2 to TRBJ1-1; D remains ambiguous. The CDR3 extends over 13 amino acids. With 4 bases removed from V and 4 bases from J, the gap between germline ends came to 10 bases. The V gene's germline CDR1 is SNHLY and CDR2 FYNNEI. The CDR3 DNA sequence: TGTGCCAGCAGTGTGCGGGGAAGCACTGAAGCTTTCTTT. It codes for CASSVRGSTEAFF.

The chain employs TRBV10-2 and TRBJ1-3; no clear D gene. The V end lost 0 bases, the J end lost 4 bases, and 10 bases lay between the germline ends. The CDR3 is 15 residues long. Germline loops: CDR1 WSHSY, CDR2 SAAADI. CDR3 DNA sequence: TGCGCCAGCAGTGAGTCGGGAGGTCTGGGAAACACCATATATTTT. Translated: CASSESGGLGNTIYF.